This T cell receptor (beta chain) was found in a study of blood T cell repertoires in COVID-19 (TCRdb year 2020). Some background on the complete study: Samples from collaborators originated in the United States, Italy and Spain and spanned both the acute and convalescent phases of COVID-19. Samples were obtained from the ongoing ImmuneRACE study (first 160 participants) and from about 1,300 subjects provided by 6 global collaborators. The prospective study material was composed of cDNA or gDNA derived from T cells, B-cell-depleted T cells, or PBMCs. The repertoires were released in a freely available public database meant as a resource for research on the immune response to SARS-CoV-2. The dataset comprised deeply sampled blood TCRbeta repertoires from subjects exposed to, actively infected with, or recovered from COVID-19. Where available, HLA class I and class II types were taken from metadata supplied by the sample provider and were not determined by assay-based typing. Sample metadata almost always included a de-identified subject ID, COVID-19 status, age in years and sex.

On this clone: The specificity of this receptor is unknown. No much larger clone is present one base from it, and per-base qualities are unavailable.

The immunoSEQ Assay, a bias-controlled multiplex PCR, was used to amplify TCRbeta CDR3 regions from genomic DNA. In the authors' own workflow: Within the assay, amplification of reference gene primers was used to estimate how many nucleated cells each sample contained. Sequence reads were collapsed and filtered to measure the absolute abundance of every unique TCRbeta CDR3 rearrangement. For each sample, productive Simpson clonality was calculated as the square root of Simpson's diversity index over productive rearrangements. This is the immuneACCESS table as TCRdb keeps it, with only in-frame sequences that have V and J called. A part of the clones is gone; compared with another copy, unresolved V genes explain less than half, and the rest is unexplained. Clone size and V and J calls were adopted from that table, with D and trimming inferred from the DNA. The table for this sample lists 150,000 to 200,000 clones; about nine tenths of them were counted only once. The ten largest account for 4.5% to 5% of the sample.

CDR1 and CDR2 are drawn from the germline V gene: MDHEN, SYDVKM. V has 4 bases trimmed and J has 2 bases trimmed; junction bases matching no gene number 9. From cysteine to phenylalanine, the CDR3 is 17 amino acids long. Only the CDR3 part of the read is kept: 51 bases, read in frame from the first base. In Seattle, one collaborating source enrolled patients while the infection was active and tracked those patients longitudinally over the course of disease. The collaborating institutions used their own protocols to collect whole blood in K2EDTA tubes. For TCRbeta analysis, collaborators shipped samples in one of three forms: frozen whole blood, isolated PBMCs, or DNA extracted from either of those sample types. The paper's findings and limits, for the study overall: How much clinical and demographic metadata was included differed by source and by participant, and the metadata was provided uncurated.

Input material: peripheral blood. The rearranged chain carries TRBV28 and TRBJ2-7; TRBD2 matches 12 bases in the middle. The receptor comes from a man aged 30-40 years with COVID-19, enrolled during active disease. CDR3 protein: CASSYSLSSGRAYEQYF. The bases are TGTGCCAGCAGTTATTCCCTTTCTAGCGGGAGGGCCTACGAGCAGTACTTC.